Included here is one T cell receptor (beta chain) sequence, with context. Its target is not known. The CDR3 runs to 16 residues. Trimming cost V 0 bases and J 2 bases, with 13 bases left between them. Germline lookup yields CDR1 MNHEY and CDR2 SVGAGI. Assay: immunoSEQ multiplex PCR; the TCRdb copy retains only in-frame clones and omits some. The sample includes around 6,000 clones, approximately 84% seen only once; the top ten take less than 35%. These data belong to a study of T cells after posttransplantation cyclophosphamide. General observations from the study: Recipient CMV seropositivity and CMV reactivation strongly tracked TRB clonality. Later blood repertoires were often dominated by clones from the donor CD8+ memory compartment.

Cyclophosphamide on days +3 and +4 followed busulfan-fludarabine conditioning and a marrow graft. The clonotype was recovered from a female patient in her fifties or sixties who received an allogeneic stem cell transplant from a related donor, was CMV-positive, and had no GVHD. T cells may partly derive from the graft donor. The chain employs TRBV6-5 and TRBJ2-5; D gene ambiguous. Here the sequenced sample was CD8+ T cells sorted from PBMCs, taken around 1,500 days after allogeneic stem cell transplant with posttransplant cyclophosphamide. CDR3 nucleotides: TGTGCCAGCAGTTACTCGAGTTTAGTCACTCAAGAGACCCAGTACTTC. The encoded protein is CASSYSSLVTQETQYF.